A selection of T cell receptor beta chains follows, all from one sample in a study of cytomegalovirus exposure and HLA in healthy donors. Only in-frame clones appear in the TCRdb table, and some are missing; sequencing was by immunoSEQ multiplex PCR. The sample has 80,000 to 100,000 clones; more than 70% are singletons. Input material: PBMCs. The receptor set was obtained from a man younger than 30 in good health and CMV-seropositive. Both conserved end residues are part of each CDR3. Each record gives: V gene, clone size, D gene, J gene, CDR3 protein, CDR3 DNA. The D gene is left open where the match is weak. Rows give clone size only sometimes, using once, few, many, or a class for an expanded clone.

v_gene: TRBV30; abundance: -; d_gene: TRBD2; j_gene: TRBJ2-3; CDR3aa: CAWSTGGVDTQYF; CDR3nt: TGTGCCTGGAGTACGGGGGGGGTAGATACGCAGTATTTT
v_gene: TRBV29-1; abundance: -; d_gene: TRBD1; j_gene: TRBJ2-1; CDR3aa: CSVKRQGSGEQFF; CDR3nt: TGCAGCGTCAAAAGACAGGGGTCGGGTGAGCAGTTCTTC
v_gene: TRBV6-5; abundance: -; d_gene: TRBD1; j_gene: TRBJ1-4; CDR3aa: CASSYHGTGGKEKLFF; CDR3nt: TGTGCCAGCAGTTACCACGGGACAGGGGGAAAAGAAAAACTGTTTTTT
v_gene: TRBV5-4; abundance: once; d_gene: TRBD1; j_gene: TRBJ1-6; CDR3aa: CASSLGGRGLSYNSPLHF; CDR3nt: TGTGCCAGCAGCTTGGGGGGCAGGGGGCTTTCCTATAATTCACCCCTCCACTTT
v_gene: TRBV5-5; abundance: -; d_gene: TRBD1; j_gene: TRBJ1-4; CDR3aa: CASSLQGWNEKLFF; CDR3nt: TGTGCCAGCAGCTTACAGGGGTGGAATGAAAAACTGTTTTTT
v_gene: TRBV28; abundance: many; d_gene: TRBD1; j_gene: TRBJ2-7; CDR3aa: CASSLDRVPDEQYF; CDR3nt: TGTGCCAGCAGTTTAGACAGGGTACCCGACGAGCAGTACTTC
v_gene: TRBV5-1; abundance: -; d_gene: TRBD1; j_gene: TRBJ2-7; CDR3aa: CASSTTAGQGKQYF; CDR3nt: TGCGCCAGCAGCACCACCGCGGGACAGGGTAAGCAGTACTTC
v_gene: TRBV5-1; abundance: once; d_gene: -; j_gene: TRBJ1-1; CDR3aa: CASSLGSIGMNTEAFF; CDR3nt: TGCGCCAGCAGCTTGGGCTCGATCGGGATGAACACTGAAGCTTTCTTT
v_gene: TRBV19; abundance: few; d_gene: -; j_gene: TRBJ1-5; CDR3aa: CASSIKRDYQPQHF; CDR3nt: TGTGCCAGTAGTATCAAAAGGGACTATCAGCCCCAGCATTTT
v_gene: TRBV7-6; abundance: -; d_gene: -; j_gene: TRBJ2-2; CDR3aa: CASSWGTSNTGELFF; CDR3nt: TGTGCCAGCAGTTGGGGGACTTCGAACACCGGGGAGCTGTTTTTT
v_gene: TRBV7-5; abundance: few; d_gene: -; j_gene: TRBJ1-5; CDR3aa: CVRSFPSRGQFINQPQHF; CDR3nt: TGTGTCAGAAGCTTCCCCTCTAGGGGGCAATTTATCAATCAGCCCCAGCATTTT
v_gene: TRBV29-1; abundance: -; d_gene: -; j_gene: TRBJ2-3; CDR3aa: CSGLQSTDTQYF; CDR3nt: TGCAGCGGGCTACAGAGCACAGATACGCAGTATTTT
v_gene: TRBV2; abundance: -; d_gene: TRBD2; j_gene: TRBJ2-3; CDR3aa: CASAFGGDPTDTQYF; CDR3nt: TGTGCCAGCGCATTTGGGGGGGACCCCACAGATACGCAGTATTTT
v_gene: TRBV28; abundance: -; d_gene: -; j_gene: TRBJ1-5; CDR3aa: CASSFLTGNQPQHF; CDR3nt: TGTGCCAGCAGTTTTCTTACAGGGAATCAGCCCCAGCATTTT
v_gene: TRBV28; abundance: -; d_gene: -; j_gene: TRBJ2-7; CDR3aa: CASSVYRLGHYEQYF; CDR3nt: TGTGCCAGCAGTGTATATCGGTTGGGGCACTACGAGCAGTACTTC
v_gene: TRBV9; abundance: -; d_gene: -; j_gene: TRBJ1-1; CDR3aa: CASSVMEGIRTEAFF; CDR3nt: TGTGCCAGCAGCGTAATGGAGGGAATCAGGACTGAAGCTTTCTTT
v_gene: TRBV9; abundance: few; d_gene: -; j_gene: TRBJ2-5; CDR3aa: CASSATAYQETQYF; CDR3nt: TGTGCCAGCAGCGCGACAGCTTACCAAGAGACCCAGTACTTC
v_gene: TRBV10-3; abundance: large; d_gene: -; j_gene: TRBJ1-1; CDR3aa: CAISEETPNTEAFF; CDR3nt: TGTGCCATCAGTGAGGAGACACCGAACACTGAAGCTTTCTTT
v_gene: TRBV6-5; abundance: -; d_gene: -; j_gene: TRBJ1-1; CDR3aa: CASSYSNAGMLGAFF; CDR3nt: TGTGCCAGCAGTTACTCGAATGCAGGGATGCTGGGAGCTTTCTTT
v_gene: TRBV21-1; abundance: -; d_gene: -; j_gene: TRBJ2-5; CDR3aa: CASMGPTSYF; CDR3nt: TGTGCCAGCATGGGGCCTACATCTTACTTC
v_gene: TRBV4-1; abundance: many; d_gene: -; j_gene: TRBJ2-7; CDR3aa: CASSQDGRVYEQYF; CDR3nt: TGCGCCAGCAGCCAAGATGGGCGGGTCTACGAGCAGTACTTC
v_gene: TRBV7-2; abundance: -; d_gene: -; j_gene: TRBJ2-1; CDR3aa: CASSLAGSSYNEQFF; CDR3nt: TGTGCCAGCAGCTTAGCGGGGAGCTCCTACAATGAGCAGTTCTTC
v_gene: TRBV30; abundance: -; d_gene: TRBD1; j_gene: TRBJ1-4; CDR3aa: CAWSVRRGREKLFF; CDR3nt: TGTGCCTGGAGTGTACGGAGGGGGCGAGAAAAACTGTTTTTT